This T cell receptor beta chain is from a study of neoadjuvant nivolumab and ipilimumab in lung cancer (dated by TCRdb to the early 2020s). About the investigation overall: In the NEOSTAR trial, nivolumab was administered intravenously at 3 mg/kg on days 1, 15 and 29, and the combination arm also received ipilimumab 1 mg/kg on day 1 only. Matched pretherapy and resected tumor pairs were analyzed for seven patients: four treated with nivolumab and three with nivolumab plus ipilimumab. TCR repertoires were compared between pretherapy (baseline) peripheral blood and tumors resected at surgery after neoadjuvant immune checkpoint blockade. The primary trial endpoint was the major pathologic response (MPR) rate in the intention-to-treat population in each study arm. Of the 40 to 50 patients with operable NSCLC treated in the trial, approximately 23 were randomized to nivolumab monotherapy and 21 to nivolumab plus ipilimumab. Beyond this particular receptor, the publication reports: Tumor T-cell richness and clonality rose from pretherapy to surgery in three of three dual-therapy tumors but in only two of four nivolumab-treated tumors. TCR sequencing was performed in a small number of samples. TCR richness in pretherapy blood showed a positive correlation with richness in tumors resected after neoadjuvant therapy (Spearman R ~ 0.87). Greater TCR richness and clonality were observed in resected tumors than in tumor-adjacent uninvolved lung, and increases were observed in more dual-therapy-treated tumors. No significant correlation was found between TCR clonality and pathologic tumor regression, and only one major-pathologic-response sample was available for the clonality analysis.

The sample's time point, from its label and the paper: at surgical resection after neoadjuvant nivolumab +/- ipilimumab. Samples came from the phase 2 randomized NEOSTAR trial, which tested neoadjuvant nivolumab or nivolumab plus ipilimumab followed by surgery in operable NSCLC. Library preparation used the immunoSEQ multiplex PCR assay. In the original analysis: Repertoires were summarized by richness and clonality, and significantly expanded and contracted clones were identified between pre- and post-therapy samples. The table was pulled from immuneACCESS by TCRdb, which kept in-frame rearrangements only. Such tables lose some clones; where checked, under half of the loss comes from unresolved V genes, and the rest has no known cause. The V and J calls and clone size are taken from that table; D and trimming were inferred from the DNA. The sample table lists 8,500 to 10,000 clones, 70% to 80% of them with a count of one. 7.5% of the sample is in the top ten clones.

Notes on this clone: Its antigen is still unknown. No much larger clone exists at a distance of one base, and base qualities are not known.

CDR1 and CDR2 were assigned from the germline V gene as SGHRS and YFSETQ. Measured from the cysteine to the phenylalanine, the CDR3 is 13 residues long. The sequence is cut down to CDR3 DNA, 39 bases in frame from base 1. Cut back by 7 bases and 3 bases, the V and J ends lie 10 bases apart. Specimen: tumor tissue, collected after neoadjuvant nivolumab, alone or with ipilimumab, at or shortly before surgery. This chain is built from TRBV5-1 and TRBJ1-4; the D gene is possibly TRBD1, with 5 bases matching. This clonotype was sampled from an adult with non-small cell lung cancer. Some clones in this sample may be carry-over from other donors' samples. The CDR3 region has the sequence CASSETANEKLFF. The DNA sequence is given as TGCGCCAGCTCCGAGACAGCTAATGAAAAACTGTTTTTT.